The 18 T cell receptor beta chains below come from one sample, sequenced in a study of T cells in Graves' hyperthyroidism and ophthalmopathy. RNA transcripts yielded amplified TCR beta CDR3 regions. TCR CDR3 underwent first-round RT-PCR with the HTBI primer set. MiXCR was run by TCRdb on the multiplex PCR reads, yielding one entry per CDR3 protein. This repertoire shows 350,000 to 400,000 distinct CDR3 sequences, under 15% found once; its top ten account for 30% to 35%. Sequenced: blood. Every receptor here comes from a woman aged 30 to 39 with Graves' hyperthyroidism.

This clonotype was observed many times. The CDR3 DNA reads TGTGCCAGCAGAACAGAGGGGCTAGCGGGAGAGGATACGCAGTATTTT. It specifies CASRTEGLAGEDTQYF. The rearrangement links TRBV5-6 to TRBJ2-3; TRBD2 matches 10 bases. Germline V gene sequence: CDR1 SGHDT, CDR2 YYEEEE. V shed 5 bases and J 6 bases; nucleotides not matched to a gene: 12. The CDR3 spans 16 residues.

The rearrangement links TRBV19 to TRBJ1-5; D is unresolved. Trimming pared 7 bases from V and 6 bases from J, leaving 13 bases between. The CDR3 sequence is 13 residues long. Looked up from germline, CDR1 is LNHDA and CDR2 is SQIVND (reference sequence). DNA for the CDR3: TGTGCCAGTAACATCTGGGGTTCTCAGCCCCAGCATTTT. Amino acid sequence: CASNIWGSQPQHF.

The chain carries TRBV6-2 or TRBV6-3 and TRBJ2-3; TRBD1 aligns across 7 bases. Germline V lookup: CDR1 MNHEY, CDR2 SVGEGT. The CDR3 extends over 13 amino acids. Trimming cost V 6 bases and J 2 bases; bases outside gene matches: 2. CDR3 in amino acids: CASRRGPTDTQYF. Written as DNA, the CDR3 is TGTGCCAGCAGGAGGGGGCCCACAGATACGCAGTATTTT.

In its sample, this clonotype was seen many times. The gene calls are TRBV12-3 or TRBV12-4 and TRBJ2-3; 10 positions agree with TRBD2. Trimming removed 6 bases from V and 4 bases from J; junction bases left unmatched: 4. The CDR3 sequence is 14 residues long. CDR3 in DNA: TGTGCCAGCAGCCGAGCGGGAGGGCCAGATACGCAGTATTTT. It yields the protein CASSRAGGPDTQYF.

This clonotype has at least ten counts. CDR3 region: CASSDRDRRYEQFF. The DNA of the CDR3 is TGTGCCAGCAGTGACCGGGACAGGAGATATGAGCAGTTCTTC. This sequence joins TRBV6-2 or TRBV6-3 and TRBJ2-1; 8 bases map to TRBD1. CDR1 and CDR2 (germline): MNHEY, SVGEGT. V lost 5 bases, J lost 8 bases, and 8 bases stayed unmatched. The CDR3 loop spans 14 amino acids.

The V gene is TRBV5-1, the J gene TRBJ2-1; 10 nucleotides line up with TRBD2. The CDR3 sequence is 18 residues long. Trimming removed 2 bases from V and 0 bases from J; junction bases left unmatched: 8. Germline lookup yields CDR1 SGHRS and CDR2 YFSETQ. In DNA, the CDR3 is TGCGCCAGCAGCTTAGGAGGGGGACTAGCGTCCTCCTACAATGAGCAGTTCTTC. It specifies CASSLGGGLASSYNEQFF. The variable domain in full, with the rest retrieved from reference TRBV5-1 and TRBJ2-1, is KAGVTQTPRYLIKTRGQQVTLSCSPISGHRSVSWYQQTPGQGLQFLFEYFSETQRNKGNFPGRFSGRQFSNSRSEMNVSTLELGDSALYLCASSLGGGLASSYNEQFFGPGTRLTVL.

The V gene is TRBV24-1, the J gene TRBJ1-2; D is uncertain. Germline V gene sequence: CDR1 KGHDR, CDR2 SFDVKD. Trimming removed 5 bases from V and 7 bases from J, with 16 bases in between. The length of the CDR3 is 14 residues. The chain's CDR3 is CATSGGPSVSGYTF. The CDR3 DNA reads TGTGCCACCAGTGGAGGCCCATCGGTGAGTGGCTACACCTTC.

Ten or more counts support this clonotype. The chain links TRBV7-2 to TRBJ2-3; 11 bases align to TRBD2. The CDR3 is made up of 15 amino acids. J gave up 6 bases and V 3 bases, and 5 bases lay outside the gene matches. Germline values: CDR1 SGHTA, CDR2 FQGNSA. The CDR3: CASSFGTSGLDTQYF. CDR3 DNA sequence: TGTGCCAGCAGCTTCGGGACTAGCGGCCTGGATACGCAGTATTTT.

In its sample, this clonotype was seen many times. This chain joins TRBV20-1 and TRBJ1-5; the D is unclear. The CDR3 runs to 14 residues. CDR1 and CDR2 (germline): DFQATT, SNEGSKA (reference sequence). V lost 3 bases to trimming and J lost 0 bases, with 9 bases between them. For the CDR3, the DNA is TGCAGTGCTAGCAGTCTGCTTAGCAATCAGCCCCAGCATTTT. The encoded protein is CSASSLLSNQPQHF.

Concerning this clonotype itself: Just one base apart from a much larger clone, this may be a read error. Written as DNA, the CDR3 is TGTGCCAGCAGTTTTGTCGCGGGAGGGATTTATGAGCAGTTCTTC. Translated, it gives CASSFVAGGIYEQFF. The chain couples TRBV6-9 to TRBJ2-1; 9 positions match TRBD2. Germline V gives CDR1 MNHGY, CDR2 SVAAGI. V shed 4 bases, J shed 8 bases, and the junction held 9 bases outside the gene matches. The CDR3 sequence is 15 residues long.

The chain joins TRBV5-1 to TRBJ2-3; D is undetermined. V shed 2 bases and J shed 0 bases, with 7 bases lying between them. This CDR3 is built from 14 residues. Per germline, CDR1 SGHRS and CDR2 YFSETQ. The CDR3 here is CASSFLSSTDTQYF. The DNA for the CDR3 is TGCGCCAGCAGCTTCCTCTCTAGCACAGATACGCAGTATTTT.

This rearrangement joins TRBV7-2 to TRBJ1-6; D not certain. This CDR3 is 15 amino acids long. CDR1 and CDR2 from the germline V gene are SGHTA and FQGNSA. The V and J ends lost 0 bases and 7 bases respectively, with 10 bases between them. The CDR3 DNA reads as TGTGCCAGCAGCTTAGCTGAGGGATTGAATTCACCCCTCCACTTT. It translates to CASSLAEGLNSPLHF.

This clonotype was detected many times. CDR3 loop: CAWSAFTEAFF. The CDR3 nucleotides read TGTGCCTGGAGTGCCTTCACTGAAGCTTTCTTT. The rearrangement joins TRBV30 to TRBJ1-1; no clear D gene. The CDR3 extends over 11 amino acids. Per germline, CDR1 GTSNPN and CDR2 SVGIG (reference sequence). Trimming stripped 1 base from V and 4 bases from J, with 4 bases between.

The V gene is TRBV20-1, the J gene TRBJ2-1, with 7 bases fitting TRBD2. CDR3 length equals 14 residues. The trim removed 5 bases at V and 5 bases at J, leaving 9 bases unmatched. Per germline, CDR1 DFQATT and CDR2 SNEGSKA (reference sequence). CDR3 coding DNA: TGCAGTGCTGCTACACCAACTAGCGACAATGAGCAGTTCTTC. Translating gives CSAATPTSDNEQFF.

This clonotype came up many times. The chain carries TRBV30 and TRBJ1-1, with D unclear. V shed 2 bases and J shed 4 bases, with 11 bases lying between them. CDR1 and CDR2 (germline): GTSNPN, SVGIG (reference sequence). The CDR3 consists of 13 residues. The CDR3 nucleotides are TGTGCCTGGAGTCTAGAGAGTGGCACTGAAGCTTTCTTT. It specifies CAWSLESGTEAFF.

The gene calls are TRBV24-1 and TRBJ1-4, with 9 positions matching TRBD1. Per germline, CDR1 KGHDR and CDR2 SFDVKD. This CDR3 comprises 16 residues. V lost 3 bases to trimming and J lost 7 bases; unmatched junction nucleotides: 8. The CDR3 loop is CATSDPGQGPPEKLFF. The CDR3 DNA reads as TGTGCCACCAGTGATCCTGGACAGGGGCCGCCTGAAAAACTGTTTTTT.

About this clonotype itself: This sequence may be a read error, since a much larger clone differs from it by one base. This sequence joins TRBV11-2 and TRBJ1-4; unclear D gene. CDR1 is SGHAT and CDR2 is FQNNGV in the germline V gene. This CDR3 region has 15 residues. The CDR3 here is CASSFVGRTDEELFF. The CDR3 DNA follows: TGTGCCAGCAGCTTTGTTGGGCGGACTGATGAAGAACTGTTTTTT. The variable domain in full, completed from reference TRBV11-2 and TRBJ1-4, reads EAGVAQSPRYKIIEKRQSVAFWCNPISGHATLYWYQQILGQGPKLLIQFQNNGVVDDSQLPKDRFSAERLKGVDSTLKIQPAKLEDSAVYLCASSFVGRTDEELFFGSGTQLSVL.

This chain connects TRBV14 to TRBJ2-5; 9 bases fit TRBD2. V lost 5 bases to trimming and J lost 5 bases; unmatched junction nucleotides: 12. This CDR3 spans 16 amino acids. Germline V gene data show CDR1 as SGHDN and CDR2 as FVKESK. The DNA of the CDR3 is TGTGCCAGCAGCTGGGGTATTAGCGGGAGTTTCGAGACCCAGTACTTC. Translating it yields CASSWGISGSFETQYF.